The clone carrying this T cell receptor (beta chain) occurred many times. Its antigen is still unknown. The library targeted TCRbeta and was prepared with unique molecular identifiers. TCRdb re-analysed the PCR reads in MiXCR, keeping a single row per CDR3 protein. This sample carries about 300,000 distinct CDR3 sequences, less than 9.5% of them seen once, and the ten largest clones take approximately 9.6%. These data are taken from a study of T-cell reconstitution after alpha-beta-depleted transplantation in children. Study conclusions and caveats: Among T cells one year after transplant, newly produced cells accounted for most counts and diversity. At day 60, the high TCRbeta diversity found in some patients originated from recipient T cells and thymic progenitors that had survived.

The CDR3 covers 14 residues. With 0 bases removed from V and 3 bases from J, the gap between germline ends came to 9 bases. The V gene's germline CDR1 is SGHDN and CDR2 FVKESK. The rearrangement links TRBV14 to TRBJ2-7; D perhaps matches TRBD2 (6 bases). The origin of this receptor is a female patient aged 2-10 years who had a stem cell transplant for Fanconi anemia, so the T cells may come from the graft donor. The sequencing here drew on peripheral blood, taken 360 days after TCRalphabeta/CD19-depleted stem cell transplant. The CDR3 DNA follows: TGTGCCAGCAGCCAAGATTTGGGGGGCTACGAGCAGTACTTC. Amino acid sequence: CASSQDLGGYEQYF.